The 17 T cell receptor beta chains below were found in one sample sequenced in a study of cytomegalovirus exposure and HLA in healthy donors (dated by TCRdb to the late 2010s). The library was generated by the immunoSEQ multiplex PCR assay. TCRdb carries this immuneACCESS record with in-frame sequences only. Its versions omit some clonotypes, under half of them owing to an unresolved V gene in the studies checked, with the rest unexplained. The sample data list under 300,000 clones, and just over 85% of these were observed just once. The biggest ten clones account for approximately 1% of the sample. Sequencing input: PBMCs. The receptor set was obtained from a young woman in good health and CMV-seronegative.

The CDR3 is CASSIGAGDNQPQHF. The DNA for the CDR3 is TGTGCCAGTAGTATAGGGGCAGGGGATAATCAGCCCCAGCATTTT. The chain uses TRBV19 and TRBJ1-5; a weak D match, TRBD1 (6 bases). CDR1 and CDR2 (germline): LNHDA, SQIVND (reference sequence). This CDR3 spans 15 amino acids. The V end was cut by 1 base, the J end by 4 bases, with 11 bases between.

This clone was counted between two and nine times. The chain carries TRBV10-1 and TRBJ2-5; TRBD1 might be the D (6 bases). The length of the CDR3 is 13 residues. V lost 4 bases, J lost 4 bases, and 10 bases lay in between. Germline V gene lookup returns CDR1 WNHNN and CDR2 SYGVQD (reference sequence). This CDR3 is CASSGRGLETQYF. As DNA, the CDR3 is TGCGCCAGCAGTGGAAGGGGGTTAGAGACCCAGTACTTC.

The chain links TRBV18 to TRBJ2-7, with 9 bases matching TRBD1. Looked up from germline, CDR1 is KGHSH and CDR2 is LQKENI. Trimming took 5 bases from V and 5 from J; bases not matched to a gene: 4. The CDR3 runs to 13 residues. CDR3 sequence (DNA): TGTGCCAGCTCAACTGGGGACAGGGACGAGCAGTACTTC. Protein sequence: CASSTGDRDEQYF.

The V and J genes are TRBV4-1 and TRBJ2-2, with 9 bases lining up with TRBD1. The CDR3 spans 16 residues. Per the germline V gene, CDR1 is MGHRA and CDR2 is YSYEKL. Trimming took 5 bases from V and 4 from J; bases not matched to a gene: 8. The DNA for the CDR3 is TGCGCCAGCAGCACCCGGAAGGGACAGGGCACCGGGGAGCTGTTTTTT. Its protein product is CASSTRKGQGTGELFF.

This clone was recorded once. The V gene is TRBV5-1, the J gene TRBJ2-5; a weak D match, TRBD2 (6 bases). Per germline, CDR1 SGHRS and CDR2 YFSETQ. The CDR3 runs to 13 residues. V lost 4 bases and J 5 bases, leaving 12 bases between the germline ends. The CDR3 here is CASSDTGGETQYF. DNA of the CDR3: TGCGCCAGCAGCGACACAGGAGGGGAGACCCAGTACTTC. The variable domain in full, completed from reference TRBV5-1 and TRBJ2-5, reads KAGVTQTPRYLIKTRGQQVTLSCSPISGHRSVSWYQQTPGQGLQFLFEYFSETQRNKGNFPGRFSGRQFSNSRSEMNVSTLELGDSALYLCASSDTGGETQYFGPGTRLLVL.

The chain is built from TRBV5-1 and TRBJ1-1, with D possibly being TRBD1 (6 bases). The CDR3 contains 18 residues. The V and J ends lost 0 bases and 1 base respectively, with 19 bases between them. Germline V gene data show CDR1 as SGHRS and CDR2 as YFSETQ. CDR3: CASSLGPTGRVANTEAFF. CDR3 DNA: TGCGCCAGCAGCTTGGGTCCCACAGGGAGGGTTGCGAACACTGAAGCTTTCTTT.

The genes are TRBV4-1 and TRBJ1-1; 7 nucleotides match TRBD1. The CDR3 spans 16 residues. V gave up 3 bases and J gave up 3 bases; unmatched junction bases: 10. Looked up from germline, CDR1 is MGHRA and CDR2 is YSYEKL. In DNA, the CDR3 is TGCGCCAGCAGCCAGAGACAGGGTTTGTGGGACACTGAAGCTTTCTTT. The encoded protein is CASSQRQGLWDTEAFF.

V is TRBV27 and J is TRBJ1-4; D remains ambiguous. The CDR3 spans 14 residues. V was pared by 4 bases and J by 3 bases, with 9 bases between. Germline CDR1 reads MNHEY; CDR2 reads SMNVEV (reference sequence). The CDR3 sequence: CASSWSMANEKLFF. Here the CDR3 DNA reads TGTGCCAGCAGTTGGAGCATGGCTAATGAAAAACTGTTTTTT.

The gene calls are TRBV5-1 and TRBJ2-3; 7 nucleotides align to TRBD1. The junction had 5 bases not matched to a gene; V was cut back by 4 bases and J by 3 bases. Germline CDR1 is SGHRS and CDR2 is YFSETQ. The CDR3 runs 14 residues. DNA of the CDR3: TGCGCCAGCAGCCAAGGACAGGAGACAGATACGCAGTATTTT. Protein sequence: CASSQGQETDTQYF.

The V call is TRBV5-1, the J call TRBJ2-5; TRBD2 matches at 12 bases. Germline lookup yields CDR1 SGHRS and CDR2 YFSETQ. V gave up 0 bases and J gave up 4 bases; unmatched junction bases: 10. The CDR3 spans 18 residues. The CDR3 nucleotides are TGCGCCAGCAGCTTGGGAGCCCTAGCGGGGGGGCCTTCAGAGACCCAGTACTTC. Its protein product is CASSLGALAGGPSETQYF.

The chain employs TRBV2 and TRBJ2-3; 8 bases align to TRBD2. CDR1 is SNHLY, CDR2 FYNNEI, per germline. V dropped 5 bases and J dropped 7; count of bases not matched to a gene: 14. The CDR3 totals 16 residues. Here the CDR3 DNA reads TGTGCCAGCAGTCCCTACTGGCGGGAGGATAAGAATACGCAGTATTTT. It codes for CASSPYWREDKNTQYF.

This clone appeared a few times. The chain uses TRBV5-1 and TRBJ1-4, with 8 bases fitting TRBD1. This CDR3 has 14 residues. With 5 bases clipped from V and 7 bases from J, the junction kept 7 bases outside the gene matches. Germline loops: CDR1 SGHRS, CDR2 YFSETQ. This chain's CDR3 is CASSQGQGGEKLFF. CDR3 DNA: TGCGCCAGCAGTCAAGGACAGGGAGGTGAAAAACTGTTTTTT.

The chain is built from TRBV6-5 and TRBJ2-7; D unclear. Germline values: CDR1 MNHEY, CDR2 SVGAGI. The germline V and J ends were trimmed by 0 bases and 6 bases, with 12 bases remaining between them. This CDR3 region has 14 residues. The CDR3 nucleotides are TGTGCCAGCAGTTACTCCCTACAGTTGGTCGAGCAGTACTTC. This sequence encodes CASSYSLQLVEQYF.

The rearrangement uses TRBV11-1 and TRBJ2-2, with a possible D match to TRBD2 (5 bases). CDR1 is SGHAT and CDR2 is FQDESV in the germline V gene (reference sequence). V lost 0 bases and J 3 bases, leaving 8 bases between the germline ends. The CDR3 extends over 15 amino acids. CDR3 in amino acids: CASSLAKRYTGELFF. DNA for the CDR3: TGTGCCAGCAGCTTAGCGAAGCGGTACACCGGGGAGCTGTTTTTT.

This clone was seen once. The chain links TRBV11-3 to TRBJ2-7, with TRBD2 matching over 7 bases. V lost 1 base to trimming and J lost 1 base; unmatched junction nucleotides: 1. Germline V lookup: CDR1 SGHNT, CDR2 YENEEA. The CDR3 covers 14 residues. The CDR3 spells CASSLGSGSYEQYF. The CDR3 DNA sequence: TGTGCCAGCAGCTTAGGTAGCGGGTCCTACGAGCAGTACTTC.

This clone has more than one count but fewer than ten. The chain couples TRBV10-3 to TRBJ2-7; TRBD2 aligns across 10 bases. The germline CDR1 and CDR2 sequences are ENHRY and SYGVKD. Germline trimming cut 3 bases from V and 5 bases from J; bases unmatched to any gene: 4. This CDR3 spans 14 amino acids. The CDR3 is CAISDSGRVNEQYF. CDR3 DNA: TGTGCCATCAGTGACAGCGGGAGGGTCAACGAGCAGTACTTC.

The chain recombines TRBV11-2 with TRBJ1-2, with 9 bases that match TRBD1. Germline loops: CDR1 SGHAT, CDR2 FQNNGV. V dropped 5 bases and J dropped 4; count of bases not matched to a gene: 5. The CDR3 spans 14 residues. CDR3 nucleotides: TGTGCCAGCAGCCCGGGACAGGGCAGCTATGGCTACACCTTC. Translation gives CASSPGQGSYGYTF.